The source of this T cell receptor (beta chain) is a study of cytomegalovirus exposure and HLA in healthy donors (dated by TCRdb to about 2017). Study-level background: According to a later analysis, one platform produced both the roughly 120 validation repertoires and the 666 repertoires of the first cohort. The aim of the study was to test whether cataloging public T cell receptors could identify signatures of past pathogen exposure. Besides the first cohort of roughly 640 subjects, a separate validation cohort made up of over 100 different subjects was used. The study combined high-throughput TCR immunosequencing, statistical association of individual TCRs with disease status, and machine learning to predict cytomegalovirus infection status.

The CDR3 runs 14 amino acids, cysteine and phenylalanine included. Only the CDR3 portion is preserved as DNA: 42 bases, with reading frame beginning at the first base. The germline V gene supplies CDR1 SGHTA and CDR2 FQGNSA. Trimming takes 10 bases from V and 0 bases from J, and the germline ends sit 13 bases apart. The donors belonged to the validation cohort of about 110 subjects, which was separate from the approximately 700-subject first cohort. Remarks on this clone: This clone's antigen is unknown. Base quality data are lacking; no much larger clone is found one base away.

Libraries were made using the immunoSEQ multiplex PCR assay. The study's processing was this. A statistical classification framework was developed to diagnose cytomegalovirus status using the catalog of TCR beta chain sequences. Entries here come from immuneACCESS through TCRdb and include only in-frame sequences with V and J called. Some clones fail to appear in such tables; in the studies checked, an unresolved V gene covers under half of the shortfall, and the cause of the remainder is unknown. That table supplies the V and J calls and clone size; D and trimming were determined from the DNA. A total of 65,000 to 95,000 clones appear in this sample, 85% to 95% of them only once. Approximately 3.4% of the sample is held by the ten biggest clonotypes. What the work shows at the level of the full study, not this receptor alone: In vitro tests confirmed that a few of the cytomegalovirus-associated TCR beta chains recognize cytomegalovirus antigens. Of the cluster scores, 94% were above 0 in a later analysis, which found that TCRs clustered in the first cohort also tended to co-occur in the 120 or so validation repertoires. In both the original and validation cohorts, the classifier was reported to diagnose cytomegalovirus status with high specificity and sensitivity. Most TCR sequences were seen in very few donors, while some public TCRs were found in many individuals. According to the authors, the approach could potentially be generalized to other disease states and immunological phenotypes. A later analysis had no HLA typing for the validation cohort, so co-occurrence there was scored across all 110 or so repertoires. The study gave a list of 150 to 200 TCR beta chains associated with cytomegalovirus.

The specimen was PBMCs. The rearrangement joined TRBV7-2 to TRBJ1-3, with the D gene not confidently named. The source is a young man in good health and CMV-seronegative. The sequenced DNA: TGTGCCACCCTTGAAAGGAGCTCTGGAAACACCATATATTTT. It codes for CATLERSSGNTIYF.